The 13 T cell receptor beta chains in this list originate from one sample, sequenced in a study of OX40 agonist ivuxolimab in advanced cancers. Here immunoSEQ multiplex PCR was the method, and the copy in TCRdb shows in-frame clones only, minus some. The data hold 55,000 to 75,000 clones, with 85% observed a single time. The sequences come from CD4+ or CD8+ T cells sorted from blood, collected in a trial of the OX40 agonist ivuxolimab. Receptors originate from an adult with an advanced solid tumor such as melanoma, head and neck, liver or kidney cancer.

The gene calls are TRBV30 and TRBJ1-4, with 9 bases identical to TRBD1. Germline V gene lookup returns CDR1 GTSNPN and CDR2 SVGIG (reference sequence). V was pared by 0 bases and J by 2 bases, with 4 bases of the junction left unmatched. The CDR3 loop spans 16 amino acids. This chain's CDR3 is CAWSVGTGTTNEKLFF. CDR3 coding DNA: TGTGCCTGGAGTGTTGGGACAGGGACGACTAATGAAAAACTGTTTTTT.

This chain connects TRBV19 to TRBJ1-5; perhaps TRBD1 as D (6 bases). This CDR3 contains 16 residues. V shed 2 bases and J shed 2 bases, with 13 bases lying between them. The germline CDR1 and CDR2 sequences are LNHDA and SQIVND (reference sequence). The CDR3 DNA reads TGTGCCAGTAGTATAAGGGGGGGGCTCGGCAATCAGCCCCAGCATTTT. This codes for CASSIRGGLGNQPQHF.

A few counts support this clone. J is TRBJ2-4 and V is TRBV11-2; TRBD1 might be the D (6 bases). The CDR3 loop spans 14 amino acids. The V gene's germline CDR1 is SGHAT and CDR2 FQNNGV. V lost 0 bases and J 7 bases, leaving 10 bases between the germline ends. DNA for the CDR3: TGTGCCAGCAGCTTAGAGGCAGGGGACAACATTCAGTACTTC. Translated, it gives CASSLEAGDNIQYF. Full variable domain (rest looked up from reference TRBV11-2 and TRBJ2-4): EAGVAQSPRYKIIEKRQSVAFWCNPISGHATLYWYQQILGQGPKLLIQFQNNGVVDDSQLPKDRFSAERLKGVDSTLKIQPAKLEDSAVYLCASSLEAGDNIQYFGAGTRLSVL.

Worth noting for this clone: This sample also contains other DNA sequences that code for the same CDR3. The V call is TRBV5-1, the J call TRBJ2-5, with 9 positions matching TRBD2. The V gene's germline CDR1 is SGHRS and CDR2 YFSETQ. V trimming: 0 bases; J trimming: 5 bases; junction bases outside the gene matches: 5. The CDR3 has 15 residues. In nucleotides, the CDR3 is TGCGCCAGCAGCTTGGTACTAGCGGGCCAGGAGACCCAGTACTTC. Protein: CASSLVLAGQETQYF.

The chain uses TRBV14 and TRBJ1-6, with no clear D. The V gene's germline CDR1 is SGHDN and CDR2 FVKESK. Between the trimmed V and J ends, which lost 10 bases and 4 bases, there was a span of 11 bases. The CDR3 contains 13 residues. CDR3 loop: CATAPTYNSPLHF. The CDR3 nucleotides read TGTGCCACCGCCCCAACTTATAATTCACCCCTCCACTTT.

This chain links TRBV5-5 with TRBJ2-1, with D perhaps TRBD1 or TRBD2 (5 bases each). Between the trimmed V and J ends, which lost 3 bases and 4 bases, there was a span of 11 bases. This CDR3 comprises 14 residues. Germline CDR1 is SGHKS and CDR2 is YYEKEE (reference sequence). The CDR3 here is CASSWDGQYNEQFF. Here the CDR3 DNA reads TGTGCCAGCAGCTGGGACGGCCAGTACAATGAGCAGTTCTTC.

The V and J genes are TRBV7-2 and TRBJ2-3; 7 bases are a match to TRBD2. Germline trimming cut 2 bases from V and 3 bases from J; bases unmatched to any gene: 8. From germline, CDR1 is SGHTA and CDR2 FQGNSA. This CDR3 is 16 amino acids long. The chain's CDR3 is CASSLRLASGTDTQYF. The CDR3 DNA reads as TGTGCCAGCAGCTTACGTCTTGCTAGCGGAACAGATACGCAGTATTTT.

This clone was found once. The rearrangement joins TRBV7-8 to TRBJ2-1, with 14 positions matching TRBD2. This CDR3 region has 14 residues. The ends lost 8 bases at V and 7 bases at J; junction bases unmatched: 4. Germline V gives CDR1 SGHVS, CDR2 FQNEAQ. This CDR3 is CASQRLAGGNEQFF. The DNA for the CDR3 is TGTGCCAGCCAACGACTAGCGGGAGGGAATGAGCAGTTCTTC.

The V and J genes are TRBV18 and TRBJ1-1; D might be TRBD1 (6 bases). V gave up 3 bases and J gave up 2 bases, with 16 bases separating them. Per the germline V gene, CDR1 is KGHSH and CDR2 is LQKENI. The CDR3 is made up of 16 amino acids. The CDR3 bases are TGTGCCAGCTCACCCACGTGGGACACCACTAACACTGAAGCTTTCTTT. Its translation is CASSPTWDTTNTEAFF.

CDR3 region: CASSSGQGIDEQFF. CDR3 bases: TGTGCCAGCAGCTCGGGACAGGGAATCGATGAGCAGTTCTTC. V and J are TRBV7-3 and TRBJ2-1; 9 bases map to TRBD1. This CDR3 region has 14 residues. The J segment lost 8 bases and the V segment lost 4 bases, leaving 6 bases of the junction unmatched. Germline lookup yields CDR1 SGHTA and CDR2 FQGTGA.

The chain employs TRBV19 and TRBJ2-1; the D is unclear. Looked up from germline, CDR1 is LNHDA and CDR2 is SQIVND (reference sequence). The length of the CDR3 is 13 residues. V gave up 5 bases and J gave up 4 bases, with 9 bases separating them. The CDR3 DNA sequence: TGTGCCAGTAGTGTGATGGTGTACAATGAGCAGTTCTTC. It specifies CASSVMVYNEQFF.

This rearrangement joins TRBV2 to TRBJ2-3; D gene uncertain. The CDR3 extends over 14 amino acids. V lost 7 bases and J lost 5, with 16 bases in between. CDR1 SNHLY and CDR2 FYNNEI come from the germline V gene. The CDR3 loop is CASTPGYGRDTQYF. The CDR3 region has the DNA TGTGCCAGCACCCCCGGTTATGGGCGAGATACGCAGTATTTT.

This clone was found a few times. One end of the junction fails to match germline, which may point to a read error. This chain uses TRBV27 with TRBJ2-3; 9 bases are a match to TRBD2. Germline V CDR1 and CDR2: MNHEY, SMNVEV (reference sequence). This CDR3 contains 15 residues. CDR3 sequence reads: CASKEASGVGRRSDF. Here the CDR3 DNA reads TGTGCCAGCAAGGAGGCTAGCGGGGTGGGAAGGCGCAGTGATTTT.